This T cell receptor (beta chain) was identified during a study of identical twins. The CDR3 totals 14 residues. V was trimmed by 4 bases and J by 3 bases, leaving 13 bases between them. Germline CDR1 reads ENHRY; CDR2 reads SYGVKD. The table lists this clonotype with a few counts. Its target is not known. Study-level results: Out-of-frame alpha sequences shared by twins showed excess low generation probability. Abundant beta clonotypes from cord blood had fewer insertions, unlike memory repertoires, which showed none. Weaker excess twin sharing was seen among beta out-of-frame sequences. Models came in too low on out-of-frame TCR alpha sharing in monozygotic twins.

From the 5' RACE reads, TCRdb called clonotypes with MiXCR, one entry per CDR3 protein. Of a few hundred thousand distinct CDR3 sequences in the sample, under 9.5% were seen once. These data also formed part of another study, on yellow fever vaccine responses in identical twins.

The chain couples TRBV10-3 to TRBJ2-7; D gene unclear. What was sequenced was memory (CD45RO+) T cells sorted from blood. This receptor was identified in a woman in her late teens or twenties in good health. CDR3 protein: CAISGFRQRYEQYV. Here the CDR3 DNA reads TGTGCCATCAGTGGGTTTAGGCAACGCTACGAGCAGTACGTC.